This T cell receptor beta chain was recovered during a study of T-cell reconstitution after alpha-beta-depleted transplantation in children. CDR1 is SGHVS, CDR2 FNYEAQ, per germline. Trimming left V 0 bases short and J 5 bases short, with 7 bases between. The CDR3 has 14 amino acids. It was with unique molecular identifiers that the TCRbeta library was prepared. MiXCR was run by TCRdb on the PCR reads, yielding one entry per CDR3 protein. Of approximately 340,000 distinct CDR3 sequences detected, 10% appear once; the ten largest clones hold around 2.4%. This clonotype was counted a few times. The chain employs TRBV7-6 and TRBJ2-2; D is undetermined. The sample was PBMCs from the stem cell graft donor, taken from the stem cell graft. The sequence derives from a human donor who donated a stem cell graft to a child with acute lymphoblastic leukemia. The DNA of the CDR3 is TGTGCCAGCAGCTTAGCGGTGGGAACCGGGGAGCTGTTTTTT. Its translation is CASSLAVGTGELFF.